This T cell receptor beta chain was identified in a study of beta chain features in type 1 diabetes. Of the isolated RNA, all was reverse transcribed, and so the sequenced material was expressed TCRB transcripts. Sequenced by immunoSEQ multiplex PCR; TCRdb stores in-frame clones only, minus some. The data hold under 400,000 clones, with approximately 14% observed a single time. J gave up 2 bases and V 4 bases, and 8 bases lay outside the gene matches. Germline V gene lookup returns CDR1 SGHNT and CDR2 YYREEE (reference sequence). CDR3 size: 16 residues. The V call is TRBV5-4, the J call TRBJ2-3, with 9 bases matching TRBD2. The sample consisted of central memory CD4+ T cells from blood. This TCR was recovered from a man aged 25-40 years in good health. In DNA form, the CDR3 reads TGTGCCAGCAGCCATCTGACTAGCGGAAACACAGATACGCAGTATTTT. Translating gives CASSHLTSGNTDTQYF.